This T cell receptor beta chain was found in a study of blood T cell repertoires in COVID-19. Sequenced by immunoSEQ multiplex PCR; TCRdb stores in-frame clones only, minus some. This sample yields about 270,000 clones, of which roughly 93% are seen a single time; under 3% belongs to the top ten. Germline-derived CDR1 and CDR2 are SGHRS and YFSETQ. V lost 7 bases, J lost 1 base, and 12 bases lay in between. There are 14 residues in the CDR3. The source is a woman between 40 and 50 years old with acute COVID-19. Sequencing input: PBMCs or T cells enriched from blood (not recorded which). The V and J genes are TRBV5-1 and TRBJ2-1, with D possibly matching TRBD2 (6 bases). The CDR3 DNA reads as TGCGCCAGCGGCCTGGCGGGGTCCTACAATGAGCAGTTCTTC. Amino acid sequence: CASGLAGSYNEQFF.